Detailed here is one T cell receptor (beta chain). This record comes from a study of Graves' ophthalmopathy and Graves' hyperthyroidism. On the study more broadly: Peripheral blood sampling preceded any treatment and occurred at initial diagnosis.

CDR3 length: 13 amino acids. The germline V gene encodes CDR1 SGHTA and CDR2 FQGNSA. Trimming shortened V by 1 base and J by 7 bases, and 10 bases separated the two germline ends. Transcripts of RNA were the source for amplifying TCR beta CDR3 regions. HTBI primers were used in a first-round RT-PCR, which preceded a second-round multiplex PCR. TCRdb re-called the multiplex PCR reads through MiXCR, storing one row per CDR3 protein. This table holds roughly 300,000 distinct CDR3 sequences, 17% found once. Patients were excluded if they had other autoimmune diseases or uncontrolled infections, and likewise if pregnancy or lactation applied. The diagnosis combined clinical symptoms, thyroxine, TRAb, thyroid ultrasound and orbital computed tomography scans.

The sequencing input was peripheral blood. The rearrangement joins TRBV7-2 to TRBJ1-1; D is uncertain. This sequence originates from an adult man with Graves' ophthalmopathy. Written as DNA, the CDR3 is TGTGCCAGCAGCTTAGGAGGGAGGATTGAAGCTTTCTTT. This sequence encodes CASSLGGRIEAFF.